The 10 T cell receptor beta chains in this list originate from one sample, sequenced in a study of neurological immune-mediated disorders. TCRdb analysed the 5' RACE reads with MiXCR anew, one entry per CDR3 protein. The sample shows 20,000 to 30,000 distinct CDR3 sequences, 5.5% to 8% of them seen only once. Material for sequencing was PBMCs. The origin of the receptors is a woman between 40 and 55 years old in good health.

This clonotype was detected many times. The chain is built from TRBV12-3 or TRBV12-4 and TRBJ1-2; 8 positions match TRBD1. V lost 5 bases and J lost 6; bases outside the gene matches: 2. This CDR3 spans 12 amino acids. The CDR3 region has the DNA TGTGCCAGCAGTCCGACAGGGGATGGCTACACCTTC. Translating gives CASSPTGDGYTF.

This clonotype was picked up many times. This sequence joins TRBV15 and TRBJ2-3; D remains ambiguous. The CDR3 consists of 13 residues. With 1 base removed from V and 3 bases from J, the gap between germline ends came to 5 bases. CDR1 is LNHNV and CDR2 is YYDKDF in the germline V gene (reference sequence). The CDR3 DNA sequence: TGTGCCACCAGCAGAGGCCTAACAGATACGCAGTATTTT. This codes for CATSRGLTDTQYF.

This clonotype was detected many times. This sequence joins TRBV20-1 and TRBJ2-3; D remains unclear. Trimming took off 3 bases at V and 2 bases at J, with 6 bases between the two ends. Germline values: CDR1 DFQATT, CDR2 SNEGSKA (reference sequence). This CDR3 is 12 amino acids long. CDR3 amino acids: CSASGPTDTQYF. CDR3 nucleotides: TGCAGTGCTAGCGGGCCCACAGATACGCAGTATTTT.

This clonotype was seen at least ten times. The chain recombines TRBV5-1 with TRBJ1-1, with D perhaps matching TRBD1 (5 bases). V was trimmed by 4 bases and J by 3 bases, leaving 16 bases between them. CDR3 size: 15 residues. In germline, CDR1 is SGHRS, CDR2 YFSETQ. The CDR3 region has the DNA TGCGCCAGCAGCGGCCAACAAACGGGGGACACTGAAGCTTTCTTT. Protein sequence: CASSGQQTGDTEAFF.

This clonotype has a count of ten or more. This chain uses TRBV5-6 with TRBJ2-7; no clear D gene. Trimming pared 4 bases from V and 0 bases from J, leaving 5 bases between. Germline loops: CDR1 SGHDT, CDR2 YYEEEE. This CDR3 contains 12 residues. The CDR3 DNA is TGTGCCAGCAGCGGGGACTCCTACGAGCAGTACTTC. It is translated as CASSGDSYEQYF. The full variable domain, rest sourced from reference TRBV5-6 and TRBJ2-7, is DAGVTQSPTHLIKTRGQQVTLRCSPKSGHDTVSWYQQALGQGPQFIFQYYEEEERQRGNFPDRFSGHQFPNYSSELNVNALLLGDSALYLCASSGDSYEQYFGPGTRLTVT.

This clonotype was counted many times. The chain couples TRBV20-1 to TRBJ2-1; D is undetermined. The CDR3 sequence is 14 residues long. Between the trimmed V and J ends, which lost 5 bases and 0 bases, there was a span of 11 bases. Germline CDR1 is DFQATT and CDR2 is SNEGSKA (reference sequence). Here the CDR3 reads CSADWAASYNEQFF. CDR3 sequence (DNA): TGCAGTGCTGACTGGGCGGCCTCCTACAATGAGCAGTTCTTC.

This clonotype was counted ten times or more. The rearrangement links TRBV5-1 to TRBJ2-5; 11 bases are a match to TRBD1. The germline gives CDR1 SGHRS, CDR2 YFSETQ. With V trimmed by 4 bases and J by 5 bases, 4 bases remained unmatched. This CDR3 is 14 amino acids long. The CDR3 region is CASSGQGAGETQYF. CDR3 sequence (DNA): TGCGCCAGCAGCGGACAGGGGGCGGGGGAGACCCAGTACTTC.

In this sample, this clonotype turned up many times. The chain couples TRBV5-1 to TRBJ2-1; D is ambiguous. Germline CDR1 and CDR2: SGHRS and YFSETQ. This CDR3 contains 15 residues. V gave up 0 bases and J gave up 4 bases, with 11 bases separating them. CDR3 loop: CASSLGPAGYNEQFF. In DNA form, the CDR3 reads TGCGCCAGCAGCTTGGGGCCCGCAGGATACAATGAGCAGTTCTTC.

The DNA for the CDR3 is TGTGCCAGCAGCCCGGATGGCCGGGACACAGATACGCAGTACTTC. Amino acid sequence: CASSPDGRDTDTQYF. This chain connects TRBV7-2 to TRBJ2-5; D might be TRBD1 (6 bases). Per germline, CDR1 SGHTA and CDR2 FQGNSA. CDR3 length equals 15 residues. Trimming took 5 bases from V and 11 from J, leaving 24 bases between them.

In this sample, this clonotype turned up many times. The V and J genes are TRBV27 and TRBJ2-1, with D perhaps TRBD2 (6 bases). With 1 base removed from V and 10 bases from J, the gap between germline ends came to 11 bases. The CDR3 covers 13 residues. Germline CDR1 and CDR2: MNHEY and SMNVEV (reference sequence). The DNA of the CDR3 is TGTGCCAGCAGTTTATGGACGCGGGGAGAGCAGTTCTTC. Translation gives CASSLWTRGEQFF.